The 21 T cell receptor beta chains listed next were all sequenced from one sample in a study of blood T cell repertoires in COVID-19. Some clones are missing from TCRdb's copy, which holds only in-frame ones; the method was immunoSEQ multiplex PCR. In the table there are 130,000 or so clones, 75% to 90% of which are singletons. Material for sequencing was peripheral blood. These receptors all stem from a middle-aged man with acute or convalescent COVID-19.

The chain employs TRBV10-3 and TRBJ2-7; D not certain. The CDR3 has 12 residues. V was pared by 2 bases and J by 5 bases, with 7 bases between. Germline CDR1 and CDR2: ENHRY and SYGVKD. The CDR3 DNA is TGTGCCATCAGTGAGAATGCGCACGAGCAGTACTTC. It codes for CAISENAHEQYF.

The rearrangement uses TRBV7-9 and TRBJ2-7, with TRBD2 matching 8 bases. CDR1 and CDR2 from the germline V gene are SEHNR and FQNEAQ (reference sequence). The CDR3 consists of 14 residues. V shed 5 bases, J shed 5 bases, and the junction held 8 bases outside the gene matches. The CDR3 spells CASSPGLAGHEQYF. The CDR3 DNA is TGTGCCAGCAGCCCCGGGCTAGCGGGCCACGAGCAGTACTTC.

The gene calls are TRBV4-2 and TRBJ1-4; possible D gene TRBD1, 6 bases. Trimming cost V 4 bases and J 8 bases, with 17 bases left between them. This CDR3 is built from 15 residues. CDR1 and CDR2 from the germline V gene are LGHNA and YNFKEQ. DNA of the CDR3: TGTGCCAGCAGCCCAGAGACATCCAGGGGAGAAAAACTGTTTTTT. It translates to CASSPETSRGEKLFF.

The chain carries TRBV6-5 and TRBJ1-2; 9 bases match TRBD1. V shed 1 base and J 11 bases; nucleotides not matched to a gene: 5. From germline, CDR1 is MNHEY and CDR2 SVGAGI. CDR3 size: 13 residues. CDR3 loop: CASSYFTGQGYTF. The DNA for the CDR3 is TGTGCCAGCAGTTACTTTACGGGACAGGGTTACACCTTC.

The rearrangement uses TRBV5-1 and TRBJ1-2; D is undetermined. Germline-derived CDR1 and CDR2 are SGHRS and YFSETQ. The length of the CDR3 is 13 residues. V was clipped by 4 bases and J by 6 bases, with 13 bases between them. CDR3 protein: CASSEIGGNGYTF. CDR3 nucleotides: TGCGCCAGCAGCGAAATTGGAGGAAATGGCTACACCTTC.

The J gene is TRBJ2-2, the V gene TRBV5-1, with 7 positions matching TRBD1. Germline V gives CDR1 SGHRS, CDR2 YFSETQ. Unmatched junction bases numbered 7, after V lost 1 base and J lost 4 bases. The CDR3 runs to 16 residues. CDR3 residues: CASSLKGGAGTGELFF. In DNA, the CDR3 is TGCGCCAGCAGCTTGAAAGGGGGCGCAGGCACCGGGGAGCTGTTTTTT.

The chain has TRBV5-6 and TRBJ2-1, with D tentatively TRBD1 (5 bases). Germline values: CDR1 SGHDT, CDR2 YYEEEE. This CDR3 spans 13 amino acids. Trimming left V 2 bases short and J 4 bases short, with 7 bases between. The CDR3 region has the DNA TGTGCCAGCAGCTTCCAGGGATACAATGAGCAGTTCTTC. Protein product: CASSFQGYNEQFF. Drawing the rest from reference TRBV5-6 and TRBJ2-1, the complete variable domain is DAGVTQSPTHLIKTRGQQVTLRCSPKSGHDTVSWYQQALGQGPQFIFQYYEEEERQRGNFPDRFSGHQFPNYSSELNVNALLLGDSALYLCASSFQGYNEQFFGPGTRLTVL.

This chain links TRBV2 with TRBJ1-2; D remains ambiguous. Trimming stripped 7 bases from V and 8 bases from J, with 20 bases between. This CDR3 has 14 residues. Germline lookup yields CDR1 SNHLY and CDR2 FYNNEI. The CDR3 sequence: CASIPGQAGGGYTF. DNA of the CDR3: TGTGCCAGCATCCCGGGCCAGGCAGGAGGGGGCTACACCTTC.

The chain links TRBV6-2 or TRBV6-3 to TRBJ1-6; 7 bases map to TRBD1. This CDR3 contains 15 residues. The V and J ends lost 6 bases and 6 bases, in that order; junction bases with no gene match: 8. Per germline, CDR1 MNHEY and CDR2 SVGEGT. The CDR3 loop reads CASRPQTGSNSPLHF. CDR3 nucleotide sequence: TGTGCCAGCAGACCTCAGACAGGGAGTAATTCACCCCTCCACTTT.

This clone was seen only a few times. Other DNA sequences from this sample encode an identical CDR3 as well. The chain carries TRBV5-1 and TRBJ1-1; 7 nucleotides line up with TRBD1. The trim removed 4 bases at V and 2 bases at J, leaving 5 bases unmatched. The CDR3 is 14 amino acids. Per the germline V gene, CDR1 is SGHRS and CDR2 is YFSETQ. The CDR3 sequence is CASSRGQANTEAFF. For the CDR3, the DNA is TGCGCCAGCAGCAGAGGACAGGCCAACACTGAAGCTTTCTTT.

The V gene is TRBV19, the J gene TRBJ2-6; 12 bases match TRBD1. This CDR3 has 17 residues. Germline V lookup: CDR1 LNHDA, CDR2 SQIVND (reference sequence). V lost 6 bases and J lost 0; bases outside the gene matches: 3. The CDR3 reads CASRMGQGASGANVLTF. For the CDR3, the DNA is TGTGCCAGTAGGATGGGACAGGGGGCCTCTGGGGCCAACGTCCTGACTTTC.

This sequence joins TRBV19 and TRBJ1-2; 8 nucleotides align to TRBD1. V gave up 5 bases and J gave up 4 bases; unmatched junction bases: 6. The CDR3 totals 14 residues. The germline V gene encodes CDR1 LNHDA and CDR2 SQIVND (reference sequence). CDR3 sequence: CASSAGQGPYGYTF. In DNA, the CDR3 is TGTGCCAGTAGTGCAGGACAGGGACCCTATGGCTACACCTTC.

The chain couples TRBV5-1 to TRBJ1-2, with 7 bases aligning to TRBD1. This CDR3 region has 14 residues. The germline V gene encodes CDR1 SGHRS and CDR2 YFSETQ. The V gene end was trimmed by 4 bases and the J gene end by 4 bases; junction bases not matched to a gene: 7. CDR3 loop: CASSTGQNVYGYTF. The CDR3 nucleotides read TGCGCCAGCAGCACGGGACAGAATGTCTATGGCTACACCTTC.

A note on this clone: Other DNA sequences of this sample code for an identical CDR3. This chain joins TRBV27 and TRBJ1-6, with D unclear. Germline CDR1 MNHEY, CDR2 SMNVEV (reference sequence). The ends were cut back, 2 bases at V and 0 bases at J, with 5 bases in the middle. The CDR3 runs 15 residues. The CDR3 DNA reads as TGTGCCAGCAGTTTACGGAGCTCCTATAATTCACCCCTCCACTTT. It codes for CASSLRSSYNSPLHF.

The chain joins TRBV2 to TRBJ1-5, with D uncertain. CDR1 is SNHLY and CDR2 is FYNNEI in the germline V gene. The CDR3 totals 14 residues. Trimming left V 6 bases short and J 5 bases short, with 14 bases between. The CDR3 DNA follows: TGTGCCAGCAGCTGGGAGAGCGAAGATCAGCCCCAGCATTTT. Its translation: CASSWESEDQPQHF.

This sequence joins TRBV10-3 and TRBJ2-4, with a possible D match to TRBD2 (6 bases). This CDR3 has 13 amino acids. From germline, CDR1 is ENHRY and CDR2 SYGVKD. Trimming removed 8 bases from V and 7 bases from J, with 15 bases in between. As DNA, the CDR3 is TGTGCCATCGCCGGGGGTGATCTGAACATTCAGTACTTC. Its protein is CAIAGGDLNIQYF.

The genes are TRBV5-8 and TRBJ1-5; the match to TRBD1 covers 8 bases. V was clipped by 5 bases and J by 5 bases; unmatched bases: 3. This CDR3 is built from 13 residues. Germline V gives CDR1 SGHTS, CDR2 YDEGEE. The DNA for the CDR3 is TGTGCCAGCAGTCAGGGGGCAGATCAGCCCCAGCATTTT. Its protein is CASSQGADQPQHF.

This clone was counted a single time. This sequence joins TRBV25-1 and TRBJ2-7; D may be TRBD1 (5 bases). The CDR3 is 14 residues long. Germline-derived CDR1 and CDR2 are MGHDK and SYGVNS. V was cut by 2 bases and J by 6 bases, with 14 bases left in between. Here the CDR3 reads CASSERGRAFEQYF. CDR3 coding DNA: TGTGCCAGCAGTGAAAGGGGCAGGGCCTTCGAGCAGTACTTC.

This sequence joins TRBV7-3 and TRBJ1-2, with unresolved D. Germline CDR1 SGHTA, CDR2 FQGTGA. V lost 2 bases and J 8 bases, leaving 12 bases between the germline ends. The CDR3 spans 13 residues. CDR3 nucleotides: TGTGCCAGCAGCTTAGGAGGTTATAGGGGCTACACCTTC. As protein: CASSLGGYRGYTF.

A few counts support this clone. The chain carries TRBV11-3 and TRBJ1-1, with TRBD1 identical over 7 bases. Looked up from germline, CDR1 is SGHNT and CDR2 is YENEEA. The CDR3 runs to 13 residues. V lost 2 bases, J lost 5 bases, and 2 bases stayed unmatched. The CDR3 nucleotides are TGTGCCAGCAGCTTAACAGGGGCGACTGAAGCTTTCTTT. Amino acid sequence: CASSLTGATEAFF. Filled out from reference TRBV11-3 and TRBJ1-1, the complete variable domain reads EAGVVQSPRYKIIEKKQPVAFWCNPISGHNTLYWYLQNLGQGPELLIRYENEEAVDDSQLPKDRFSAERLKGVDSTLKIQPAELGDSAVYLCASSLTGATEAFFGQGTRLTVV.

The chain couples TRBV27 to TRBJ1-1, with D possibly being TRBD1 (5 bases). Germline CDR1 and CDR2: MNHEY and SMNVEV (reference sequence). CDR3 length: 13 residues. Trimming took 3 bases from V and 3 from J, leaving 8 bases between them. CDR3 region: CASSLGLDTEAFF. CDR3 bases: TGTGCCAGCAGTTTGGGACTGGACACTGAAGCTTTCTTT.